Below are 20 T cell receptor beta chains sequenced from a single sample in a study of blood T cells in healthy people across ages. For the second PCR, which ran for about 6 to 12 cycles, a sample-barcoded 5' primer and a J-beta primer mix were used. MiXCR, run by TCRdb on the 5' RACE reads, gives a single entry per CDR3 protein. The table shows about 680,000 distinct CDR3 sequences, with about 52% occurring only once. Sequenced sample: blood. Receptor source: an older woman in good health.

This clonotype was detected a few times. The rearrangement uses TRBV2 and TRBJ1-5, with D unresolved. The CDR3 has 14 amino acids. Germline values: CDR1 SNHLY, CDR2 FYNNEI. Trimming removed 4 bases at V and 0 bases at J, with 7 bases between. As DNA, the CDR3 is TGTGCCAGCAGTGGGACCCCTAGCAATCAGCCCCAGCATTTT. This translates into CASSGTPSNQPQHF.

The chain couples TRBV5-1 to TRBJ2-5; D not certain. The CDR3 has 16 amino acids. V lost 0 bases, J lost 0 bases, and 12 bases lay in between. Germline V gene sequence: CDR1 SGHRS, CDR2 YFSETQ. CDR3 DNA: TGCGCCAGCAGCTTGGGGGTAAACGTGTACCAAGAGACCCAGTACTTC. Translated, it gives CASSLGVNVYQETQYF.

The V gene is TRBV28, the J gene TRBJ2-7; 10 bases align to TRBD1. Germline loops: CDR1 MDHEN, CDR2 SYDVKM. This CDR3 contains 15 residues. With 6 bases clipped from V and 2 bases from J, the junction kept 7 bases outside the gene matches. In DNA, the CDR3 is TGTGCCAGCAGACGGACAGGGGGGTCCACCTACGAGCAGTACTTC. It encodes CASRRTGGSTYEQYF.

The chain has TRBV9 and TRBJ2-5; D is ambiguous. The CDR3 is made up of 13 amino acids. Trimming shortened V by 0 bases and J by 13 bases, and 16 bases separated the two germline ends. Germline lookup yields CDR1 SGDLS and CDR2 YYNGEE. Written as DNA, the CDR3 is TGTGCCAGCAGCGTAGACAACGAAAGCGCTCCGTACTTC. Translated: CASSVDNESAPYF.

The chain joins TRBV5-1 to TRBJ1-5; 8 positions match TRBD1. The CDR3 spans 14 residues. The trim removed 3 bases at V and 5 bases at J, leaving 4 bases unmatched. Germline V gene sequence: CDR1 SGHRS, CDR2 YFSETQ. CDR3 coding DNA: TGCGCCAGCAGCTCCGGACAGGGCCATCAGCCCCAGCATTTT. Its protein is CASSSGQGHQPQHF.

The chain uses TRBV29-1 and TRBJ2-3; 12 nucleotides agree with TRBD2. The CDR3 runs to 13 residues. With 6 bases clipped from V and 6 bases from J, the junction kept 4 bases outside the gene matches. Germline CDR1 SQVTM, CDR2 ANQGSEA. CDR3 nucleotides: TGCAGCGTGCTAGCGGGAGGGCTGGATACGCAGTATTTT. Encoded protein: CSVLAGGLDTQYF.

This chain's CDR3 is CAWRLTDSRTDTQYF. The CDR3 bases are TGTGCCTGGAGACTAACGGACAGTCGTACAGATACGCAGTATTTT. The chain combines TRBV30 with TRBJ2-3, with D maybe TRBD1 (6 bases). The CDR3 runs 15 residues. V lost 3 bases and J 3 bases, leaving 16 bases between the germline ends. CDR1 and CDR2 (germline): GTSNPN, SVGIG (reference sequence).

The gene calls are TRBV11-2 and TRBJ2-2; 7 bases align to TRBD2. Trimming took 6 bases from V and 6 from J; bases not matched to a gene: 13. The germline V gene encodes CDR1 SGHAT and CDR2 FQNNGV. The CDR3 has 16 amino acids. CDR3 sequence: CASRPIRTSIPGELFF. CDR3 DNA: TGTGCCAGCAGGCCGATTAGGACTAGTATCCCCGGGGAGCTGTTTTTT.

The rearrangement joins TRBV4-2 to TRBJ1-2; 11 bases are shared with TRBD1. From germline, CDR1 is LGHNA and CDR2 YNFKEQ. This CDR3 has 15 amino acids. Unmatched junction bases numbered 7, after V lost 4 bases and J lost 6 bases. CDR3 sequence: CASSPGQGARDGYTF. The CDR3 DNA is TGTGCCAGCAGCCCAGGACAGGGGGCGAGGGATGGCTACACCTTC.

This clonotype was observed a handful of times. The chain has TRBV7-2 and TRBJ2-3, with 7 bases fitting TRBD2. The CDR3 covers 14 residues. Germline V lookup: CDR1 SGHTA, CDR2 FQGNSA. Unmatched junction bases numbered 5, after V lost 2 bases and J lost 6 bases. The CDR3 is CASSLLAVVDTQYF. CDR3 DNA sequence: TGTGCCAGCAGCTTACTAGCGGTAGTGGATACGCAGTATTTT.

In its sample, this clonotype was seen a few times. The chain uses TRBV3-1 and TRBJ2-7, with 8 nucleotides matching TRBD2. Looked up from germline, CDR1 is LGHDT and CDR2 is YNNKEL (reference sequence). The CDR3 has 16 amino acids. V shed 4 bases and J 5 bases; nucleotides not matched to a gene: 13. DNA for the CDR3: TGTGCCAGCAGCCGGCTTAAAGCCAGCGGGAGCGACGAGCAGTACTTC. As protein: CASSRLKASGSDEQYF.

Only a few counts were recorded for this clonotype. J is TRBJ2-5 and V is TRBV11-2; 15 bases agree with TRBD2. The J call may be incorrect, as the DNA end agrees better with TRBJ2-7. This CDR3 is 16 amino acids long. CDR1 is SGHAT and CDR2 is FQNNGV in the germline V gene. CDR3 loop: CASSLHRTSGRAEQYF. In DNA, the CDR3 is TGTGCCAGCAGCCTACACAGGACTAGCGGGAGGGCCGAGCAGTACTTC.

The J gene is TRBJ2-1, the V gene TRBV12-3 or TRBV12-4; D not resolved. This CDR3 comprises 14 residues. The V end lost 0 bases, the J end lost 6 bases, and 9 bases lay between the germline ends. The CDR3 DNA reads as TGTGCCAGCAGTTTAGCAGGTATCCGCAATGAGCAGTTCTTC. It specifies CASSLAGIRNEQFF.

The CDR3: CASSPNRASSYEQYF. The CDR3 DNA is TGTGCCAGCAGCCCCAACAGGGCATCGTCCTACGAGCAGTACTTC. This chain links TRBV4-2 with TRBJ2-7, with D tentatively TRBD1 (6 bases). The CDR3 spans 15 residues. Germline loops: CDR1 LGHNA, CDR2 YNFKEQ. V lost 4 bases and J 1 base, leaving 14 bases between the germline ends.

V is TRBV4-2 and J is TRBJ1-5; D is possibly TRBD1 (5 bases). The CDR3 is 15 residues long. Trimming pared 3 bases from V and 0 bases from J, leaving 9 bases between. Germline V gene data show CDR1 as LGHNA and CDR2 as YNFKEQ. DNA for the CDR3: TGTGCCAGCAGCCAGGAGGGGAGTAGCAATCAGCCCCAGCATTTT. Translation gives CASSQEGSSNQPQHF.

The V and J genes are TRBV7-9 and TRBJ1-2; D call uncertain. The V end lost 4 bases, the J end lost 4 bases, and 13 bases lay between the germline ends. The CDR3 length is 14 residues. The germline V gene has CDR1 SEHNR and CDR2 FQNEAQ (reference sequence). DNA for the CDR3: TGTGCCAGCAGCTACAGAGGGAGAGGCTATGGCTACACCTTC. Its protein product is CASSYRGRGYGYTF.

For this clonotype: Its ends do not fully match the called genes, so a read error is possible. The chain is built from TRBV6-2 or TRBV6-3 and TRBJ2-7; either TRBD1 or TRBD2 may fit D (5 bases each). The CDR3 consists of 17 residues. Germline CDR1 and CDR2: MNHEY and SVGEGT. The CDR3 DNA sequence: TGTGCCAGCAGTTACCTCCTGGGAGAGGGGACCTCCCACGAGCAGTACTTC. This codes for CASSYLLGEGTSHEQYF.

The chain combines TRBV28 with TRBJ2-3; 9 bases are shared with TRBD2. The CDR3 has 16 residues. V was clipped by 2 bases and J by 2 bases; unmatched bases: 5. Germline loops: CDR1 MDHEN, CDR2 SYDVKM. CDR3 bases: TGTGCCAGCAGTTTAAGCGCTAGCGGGAACACAGATACGCAGTATTTT. Translating gives CASSLSASGNTDTQYF.

The gene calls are TRBV9 and TRBJ2-7; perhaps TRBD2 as D (5 bases). Gene TRBJ2-5 matches the end of the DNA better, so the J call may be wrong. The CDR3 has 13 amino acids. CDR1 SGDLS and CDR2 YYNGEE come from the germline V gene. The CDR3 region is CASSGVRGETQYF. The CDR3 nucleotides read TGTGCCAGCAGCGGTGTCCGGGGAGAGACCCAGTACTTC.

The chain couples TRBV2 to TRBJ1-2, with D uncertain. The CDR3 totals 13 residues. The V gene lost 6 bases and the J gene lost 6 bases, with 14 bases spanning the gap. CDR1 SNHLY and CDR2 FYNNEI come from the germline V gene. DNA for the CDR3: TGTGCCAGCAGGTTCCAGGTTGGCAATGGCTACACCTTC. Protein product: CASRFQVGNGYTF.